There are many counts of the clone carrying this TCR beta chain. Antigen: not known. The sample originates from a study of neurological immune-mediated disorders. The study, taken as a whole, reports: Expanded clones shared no CDR3 amino acid sequences across subjects, suggesting private repertoires in all groups.

CDR3 length: 14 residues. J gave up 0 bases and V 3 bases, and 2 bases lay outside the gene matches. Germline-derived CDR1 and CDR2 are SGHRS and YFSETQ. cDNA synthesis was performed by 5'RACE with 10-nucleotide random UMIs. MiXCR was run by TCRdb on the 5' RACE reads, yielding one entry per CDR3 protein. The table lists approximately 46,000 distinct CDR3 sequences, approximately 3% of them singletons. This sequence originates from a woman aged 50 to 60 with multiple sclerosis. Sequences were obtained from PBMCs. This chain connects TRBV5-1 to TRBJ1-1; 7 positions match TRBD1. DNA for the CDR3: TGCGCCAGCAGCTGGACAGGTTTGAACACTGAAGCTTTCTTT. This encodes CASSWTGLNTEAFF.